What follows are 17 T cell receptor beta chains derived from one specimen sequenced in a study of blood T cells in healthy people across ages (dated by TCRdb to about 2015). Libraries were prepared through 5' RACE. TCRdb names Illumina HiSeq 2500 as the instrument used. A second roughly 7 to 11 cycle PCR used a sample-barcoded 5' primer and a J-beta primer mix. TCRdb redid the processing of the public reads, applying fastp at Q25 and MiXCR, and retained in-frame beta chains. Each record represents a unique CDR3 protein, reported with the most common genes and DNA among its rows. The sample has about 1.6 million distinct CDR3 sequences on record, 34% of them singletons. The top ten hold about 11% of the sample. The sample taken for sequencing was blood. These receptors were taken from a woman in her twenties or thirties in good health.

The rearrangement uses TRBV20-1 and TRBJ2-3, with D perhaps TRBD2 (7 bases). This CDR3 spans 12 amino acids. V lost 8 bases, J lost 1 base, and 10 bases lay in between. CDR1 and CDR2 (germline): DFQATT, SNEGSKA (reference sequence). The DNA of the CDR3 is TGCAGTTTGGGGGGGCGCACAGATACGCAGTATTTT. Translating gives CSLGGRTDTQYF.

With respect to this clonotype: An end of the junction does not agree with germline; a read error may underlie this. This chain connects TRBV9 to TRBJ2-2; D is possibly TRBD2 (5 bases). Germline lookup yields CDR1 SGDLS and CDR2 YYNGEE. CDR3 length equals 17 residues. The CDR3 nucleotides are TGTGCCAGCAGCGTAGGCCAACTCGGGTTTAGTCGCGGGCAGCTGTTTTTT. Residues: CASSVGQLGFSRGQLFF.

The genes are TRBV7-9 and TRBJ1-1; 9 bases map to TRBD1. The CDR3 loop spans 14 amino acids. In germline, CDR1 is SEHNR, CDR2 FQNEAQ (reference sequence). V gave up 7 bases and J gave up 2 bases; unmatched junction bases: 5. The CDR3 DNA is TGTGCCAGCACGAGACAGGGGGTAAACACTGAAGCTTTCTTT. It codes for CASTRQGVNTEAFF.

The chain recombines TRBV6-1 with TRBJ1-2; 7 nucleotides line up with TRBD1. The CDR3 spans 18 residues. The J segment lost 4 bases and the V segment lost 4 bases, leaving 18 bases of the junction unmatched. CDR1 and CDR2 from the germline V gene are MNHNS and SASEGT. As DNA, the CDR3 is TGTGCCAGCAGTGCACGATATGATGGCGGGGACAGATCCTATGGCTACACCTTC. It specifies CASSARYDGGDRSYGYTF.

The chain employs TRBV15 and TRBJ2-7; weak D call: TRBD2 (6 bases). Trimming removed 3 bases from V and 3 bases from J, with 21 bases in between. The CDR3 totals 17 residues. Germline-derived CDR1 and CDR2 are LNHNV and YYDKDF (reference sequence). CDR3 sequence: CATSSHWGVEGSYEQYF. DNA for the CDR3: TGTGCCACCAGCAGTCATTGGGGAGTGGAGGGGAGCTACGAGCAGTACTTC.

V is TRBV30 and J is TRBJ1-2; 10 bases match TRBD1. CDR3 length: 13 amino acids. J gave up 4 bases and V 4 bases, and 3 bases lay outside the gene matches. Germline V gene sequence: CDR1 GTSNPN, CDR2 SVGIG (reference sequence). CDR3 sequence: CAWTWTGGYGYTF. The DNA of the CDR3 is TGTGCCTGGACCTGGACAGGGGGCTATGGCTACACCTTC.

The V and J genes are TRBV12-3 or TRBV12-4 and TRBJ2-7; TRBD2 matches 11 bases. The CDR3 runs 16 residues. J lost 1 base, V lost 3 bases, and 5 bases had no gene match. CDR3 coding DNA: TGTGCCAGCAGTTTCCCTACTAGCGGGGGTTCCTACGAGCAGTACTTC. Amino acid sequence: CASSFPTSGGSYEQYF.

The sample holds a few counts of this clonotype. The CDR3, as DNA: TGTGCCAGCAGCCCAGCGGGAGGGCCCGCCTACGAGCAGTACTTC. It is translated as CASSPAGGPAYEQYF. The chain is built from TRBV7-9 and TRBJ2-7; 10 bases agree with TRBD2. V gave up 5 bases and J gave up 2 bases; unmatched junction bases: 6. Germline CDR1 SEHNR, CDR2 FQNEAQ (reference sequence). The CDR3 runs to 15 residues.

This clonotype was counted between two and nine times. The rearrangement uses TRBV2 and TRBJ2-5; no definite D call. V was pared by 9 bases and J by 5 bases, with 10 bases between. This CDR3 is 11 amino acids long. Germline CDR1 is SNHLY and CDR2 is FYNNEI. CDR3 residues: CASLIGETQYF. The CDR3 DNA follows: TGTGCCAGTTTAATCGGGGAGACCCAGTACTTC.

This clonotype has just a few counts. This chain links TRBV12-3 or TRBV12-4 with TRBJ1-1; D is undetermined. The ends were cut back, 6 bases at V and 7 bases at J, with 12 bases in the middle. The CDR3 spans 12 residues. CDR3: CASSSDVGEAFF. CDR3 in DNA: TGTGCCAGCAGCTCCGATGTTGGTGAAGCTTTCTTT.

As to this clonotype: An end of the junction does not agree with germline; a read error may underlie this. J is TRBJ1-5 and V is TRBV6-1; no clear D gene. The CDR3 is 16 amino acids. Germline V gene sequence: CDR1 MNHNS, CDR2 SASEGT. CDR3: CPSSPRGGRSNQPQHF. The CDR3 nucleotides read TGTCCCAGCAGTCCCCGGGGAGGAAGGAGCAATCAGCCCCAGCATTTT.

This clonotype showed up just a few times. This chain links TRBV6-4 with TRBJ1-2, with TRBD1 identical over 8 bases. CDR1 and CDR2 (germline): MRHNA, SNTAGT. CDR3 length: 14 residues. The ends lost 6 bases at V and 7 bases at J; junction bases unmatched: 10. The CDR3 loop reads CASSPSSGGRGYTF. The CDR3 DNA sequence: TGTGCCAGCAGCCCATCCTCAGGGGGCCGTGGCTACACCTTC.

The chain is built from TRBV4-1 and TRBJ1-6; TRBD1 is a possible D gene (6 bases). V was clipped by 1 base and J by 7 bases, with 11 bases between them. Germline V lookup: CDR1 MGHRA, CDR2 YSYEKL. The CDR3 runs to 15 residues. The chain's CDR3 is CASSQGWGQNSPLHF. For the CDR3, the DNA is TGCGCCAGCAGCCAAGGGTGGGGGCAGAATTCACCCCTCCACTTT.

The sample holds one count of this clonotype. The chain joins TRBV7-9 to TRBJ2-1; maybe TRBD1 (5 bases). This CDR3 comprises 16 residues. Trimming shortened V by 5 bases and J by 1 base, and 15 bases separated the two germline ends. Germline CDR1 is SEHNR and CDR2 is FQNEAQ (reference sequence). DNA for the CDR3: TGTGCCAGCAGCCCCGGCAAAGGGGCTTCCTACAATGAGCAGTTCTTC. Encoded protein: CASSPGKGASYNEQFF.

The chain has TRBV11-2 and TRBJ1-3; D is undetermined. This CDR3 contains 15 residues. CDR1 is SGHAT and CDR2 is FQNNGV in the germline V gene. The V end was cut by 2 bases, the J end by 2 bases, with 10 bases between. The DNA of the CDR3 is TGTGCCAGCAGCTTACTACCCTTACCTGGAAACACCATATATTTT. Residues: CASSLLPLPGNTIYF.

This clonotype turned up a few times. This sequence joins TRBV20-1 and TRBJ2-5; D uncertain. The germline CDR1 and CDR2 sequences are DFQATT and SNEGSKA (reference sequence). V lost 3 bases to trimming and J lost 5 bases, with 13 bases between them. The CDR3 is made up of 13 amino acids. Here the CDR3 reads CSASEPVRETQYF. As DNA, the CDR3 is TGCAGTGCTAGCGAACCAGTGCGGGAGACCCAGTACTTC.

Many counts were recorded for this clonotype. V and J are TRBV20-1 and TRBJ2-3; 9 bases map to TRBD2. Per the germline V gene, CDR1 is DFQATT and CDR2 is SNEGSKA (reference sequence). The length of the CDR3 is 15 residues. Trimming removed 5 bases from V and 0 bases from J; junction bases left unmatched: 6. CDR3 DNA: TGCAGTGCTTCACCAGCGGGGGGAAGCACAGATACGCAGTATTTT. Amino acids: CSASPAGGSTDTQYF.